Below are 20 T cell receptor beta chains sequenced from a single sample in a study of STAT3 mutations in large granular lymphocyte leukemia. Study outcomes and limitations: Every T-cell large granular lymphocyte leukemia patient had at least one immunodominant TCR beta clonotype.

Their antigens are not known. Libraries were prepared by immunoSEQ multiplex PCR; TCRdb keeps only in-frame clonotypes and omits some of them. The sample has under 15,000 clones, around nine tenths seen once. Sequencing used peripheral blood mononuclear cells. These receptors originate from a man aged 35-49 years with T-cell large granular lymphocyte leukemia. Some clones in this sample may be carry-over from other donors' samples.

The chain couples TRBV7-2 to TRBJ1-5; maybe TRBD1 (6 bases). CDR3 length: 15 amino acids. Trimming shortened V by 5 bases and J by 7 bases, and 18 bases separated the two germline ends. Germline V lookup: CDR1 SGHTA, CDR2 FQGNSA. The CDR3 DNA follows: TGTGCCAGCAGCGAACTACAGGGCTCGGAACAGCCCCAGCATTTT. It codes for CASSELQGSEQPQHF.

The V and J genes are TRBV18 and TRBJ2-2; D remains ambiguous. Per germline, CDR1 KGHSH and CDR2 LQKENI. The CDR3 loop spans 13 amino acids. V dropped 2 bases and J dropped 4 bases, with 5 bases sitting between them. CDR3 amino acids: CASSPDPTGELFF. The CDR3 region has the DNA TGTGCCAGCTCACCAGATCCCACCGGGGAGCTGTTTTTT.

The chain links TRBV6-5 to TRBJ2-7; a weak D match, TRBD2 (6 bases). Trimming pared 2 bases from V and 5 bases from J, leaving 13 bases between. In germline, CDR1 is MNHEY, CDR2 SVGAGI. CDR3 length equals 14 residues. CDR3 loop: CASSYGGLGDEQYF. The CDR3 nucleotides read TGTGCCAGCAGTTACGGGGGACTGGGGGACGAGCAGTACTTC.

The chain is built from TRBV11-3 and TRBJ2-5; 9 bases match TRBD1. Germline CDR1 reads SGHNT; CDR2 reads YENEEA. The CDR3 is made up of 14 amino acids. J was trimmed by 5 bases and V by 5 bases; bases with no gene match: 6. CDR3 DNA: TGTGCCAGCAGCCTACAGGGGGCTAGGGAGACCCAGTACTTC. Amino acids: CASSLQGARETQYF.

The gene calls are TRBV27 and TRBJ1-4; a weak D match, TRBD1 (5 bases). The V gene lost 7 bases and the J gene lost 4 bases, with 13 bases spanning the gap. CDR1 and CDR2 (germline): MNHEY, SMNVEV (reference sequence). The CDR3 consists of 14 residues. For the CDR3, the DNA is TGTGCCAGCACCCCCTGGGGGGGTAATGAAAAACTGTTTTTT. Translated: CASTPWGGNEKLFF.

The rearrangement uses TRBV7-2 and TRBJ2-3, with 8 positions matching TRBD1. V gave up 8 bases and J gave up 2 bases; unmatched junction bases: 9. CDR1 and CDR2 from the germline V gene are SGHTA and FQGNSA. The CDR3 covers 15 residues. CDR3 sequence (DNA): TGTGCCAGCCGCCTTAGACAGGGGCCCACAGATACGCAGTATTTT. It codes for CASRLRQGPTDTQYF.

CDR3 nucleotides: TGTGCCAGCAGTTTATACGACAGGGGCTACGAGCAGTACTTC. Its translation: CASSLYDRGYEQYF. The chain joins TRBV27 to TRBJ2-7; 8 bases are shared with TRBD1. CDR3 length equals 14 residues. Per germline, CDR1 MNHEY and CDR2 SMNVEV (reference sequence). Germline trimming cut 1 base from V and 3 bases from J; bases unmatched to any gene: 2.

V is TRBV25-1 and J is TRBJ2-7; D is possibly TRBD1 (6 bases). The CDR3 spans 15 residues. Germline CDR1 is MGHDK and CDR2 is SYGVNS. The V gene lost 1 base and the J gene lost 1 base, with 11 bases spanning the gap. For the CDR3, the DNA is TGTGCCAGCAGTGAATTAGGGACACGGTCCTACGAGCAGTACTTC. Protein: CASSELGTRSYEQYF.

V is TRBV5-6 and J is TRBJ2-7; tentative D call: TRBD1 (6 bases). Germline V gene sequence: CDR1 SGHDT, CDR2 YYEEEE. V lost 2 bases, J lost 0 bases, and 12 bases lay in between. The length of the CDR3 is 15 residues. The CDR3 protein is CASSFAGGPSYEQYF. In nucleotides, the CDR3 is TGTGCCAGCAGCTTCGCTGGGGGCCCCTCCTACGAGCAGTACTTC.

This chain connects TRBV5-1 to TRBJ2-7; 12 bases are shared with TRBD1. CDR1 is SGHRS and CDR2 is YFSETQ in the germline V gene. Trimming at V came to 6 bases and at J to 6 bases, leaving 13 bases not matched to a gene. This CDR3 has 16 amino acids. Here the CDR3 reads CASNPGGPGQGAEQYF. In DNA form, the CDR3 reads TGCGCCAGCAATCCGGGGGGTCCGGGACAGGGGGCCGAGCAGTACTTC.

The CDR3 spells CASSLGATNEKLFF. The CDR3, as DNA: TGTGCCAGCTCACTAGGAGCAACTAATGAAAAACTGTTTTTT. The V call is TRBV18, the J call TRBJ1-4; D call uncertain. The CDR3 sequence is 14 residues long. Trimming took off 4 bases at V and 0 bases at J, with 6 bases between the two ends. Germline V CDR1 and CDR2: KGHSH, LQKENI.

J is TRBJ1-2 and V is TRBV7-9; 8 bases agree with TRBD1. The CDR3 totals 14 residues. V gave up 3 bases and J gave up 6 bases; unmatched junction bases: 6. In germline, CDR1 is SEHNR, CDR2 FQNEAQ (reference sequence). CDR3 nucleotides: TGTGCCAGCAGCTTCGCGACAGGGGTGGATGGCTACACCTTC. Translation gives CASSFATGVDGYTF. Filled out from reference TRBV7-9 and TRBJ1-2, the complete variable domain reads DTGVSQNPRHKITKRGQNVTFRCDPISEHNRLYWYRQTLGQGPEFLTYFQNEAQLEKSRLLSDRFSAERPKGSFSTLEIQRTEQGDSAMYLCASSFATGVDGYTFGSGTRLTVV.

This chain connects TRBV28 to TRBJ1-2; maybe TRBD1 (5 bases). V was pared by 4 bases and J by 4 bases, with 10 bases between. This CDR3 contains 13 residues. Germline lookup yields CDR1 MDHEN and CDR2 SYDVKM. The CDR3, as DNA: TGTGCCAGCAGTTCGACAGCAGTCTATGGCTACACCTTC. Translating gives CASSSTAVYGYTF.

The rearrangement links TRBV4-1 to TRBJ1-5, with D unclear. V gave up 3 bases and J gave up 5 bases, with 17 bases separating them. This CDR3 is 16 amino acids long. The germline V gene encodes CDR1 MGHRA and CDR2 YSYEKL. The CDR3 is CASSQGFRLVDQPQHF. CDR3 bases: TGCGCCAGCAGCCAGGGATTTCGTTTGGTTGATCAGCCCCAGCATTTT.

The V and J genes are TRBV6-6 and TRBJ1-1; D is perhaps TRBD1 (6 bases). The CDR3 consists of 11 residues. CDR1 and CDR2 from the germline V gene are MNHNY and SVGAGI (reference sequence). Trimming took 5 bases from V and 5 from J, leaving 6 bases between them. CDR3 in amino acids: CASSTGTEAFF. In DNA form, the CDR3 reads TGTGCCAGCAGTACAGGGACTGAAGCTTTCTTT.

The chain employs TRBV5-1 and TRBJ1-2; weak D call: TRBD1 (5 bases). Germline assignment: CDR1 SGHRS and CDR2 YFSETQ. V lost 4 bases and J lost 2, with 21 bases in between. This CDR3 region has 17 residues. The CDR3 DNA is TGCGCCAGCAGCGTGGTTTGGTCATTGGACAAAAACTATGGCTACACCTTC. This gives the protein CASSVVWSLDKNYGYTF.

The CDR3 coding sequence is TGTGCCAGCAGTTACGGACCAGGGGCCTACGAGCAGTACTTC. Residues: CASSYGPGAYEQYF. V gene TRBV6-5 combines with J gene TRBJ2-7, with TRBD1 as a possible D gene (6 bases). CDR1 and CDR2 (germline): MNHEY, SVGAGI. Deletions cut 2 bases from V and 2 bases from J, with 10 bases between. CDR3 length: 14 residues.

J is TRBJ2-2 and V is TRBV19, with 8 bases that match TRBD2. The CDR3 is made up of 15 amino acids. With 7 bases clipped from V and 1 base from J, the junction kept 5 bases outside the gene matches. Looked up from germline, CDR1 is LNHDA and CDR2 is SQIVND (reference sequence). CDR3 amino acids: CASMWAGGNTGELFF. CDR3 nucleotide sequence: TGTGCCAGTATGTGGGCGGGGGGGAACACCGGGGAGCTGTTTTTT.

The genes are TRBV5-1 and TRBJ2-3; no definite D call. V lost 0 bases and J 7 bases, leaving 6 bases between the germline ends. Germline values: CDR1 SGHRS, CDR2 YFSETQ. This CDR3 has 12 amino acids. CDR3 bases: TGCGCCAGCAGCTTGGGGACCTATACGCAGTATTTT. It yields the protein CASSLGTYTQYF.

The CDR3 loop is CASSSQEWSEQYF. The DNA for the CDR3 is TGTGCCAGTAGTTCGCAAGAGTGGTCCGAGCAGTACTTC. This chain uses TRBV19 with TRBJ2-7; no firm D call. V lost 5 bases and J lost 6, with 14 bases in between. The germline CDR1 and CDR2 sequences are LNHDA and SQIVND (reference sequence). The CDR3 length is 13 residues.